This TCR beta chain was profiled in a study of shared clonotypes between healthy human individuals. Germline CDR1 reads KGHSH; CDR2 reads LQKENI. This CDR3 has 15 residues. V was trimmed by 2 bases and J by 0 bases, leaving 11 bases between them. Data came from immunoSEQ multiplex PCR; TCRdb stores just in-frame clones and leaves some out. The table records fewer than 3 million clones, around 93% of them present only once. The V gene is TRBV18, the J gene TRBJ2-7, with D possibly TRBD2 on 5 matching bases. The sample taken for sequencing was naive CD4+ T cells from PBMCs. The sample's subset: CD45RA+ positively selected. This clonotype was sampled from a man between 18 and 29 years old in good health. Some clones in this sample may be carry-over from other donors' samples. Here the CDR3 reads CASSPTTTNSYEQYF. The DNA of the CDR3 is TGTGCCAGCTCACCAACGACGACTAACTCCTACGAGCAGTACTTC.